This T cell receptor (beta chain) is drawn from a study of T-cell reconstitution after alpha-beta-depleted transplantation in children. The CDR3 sequence is 14 residues long. V was clipped by 6 bases and J by 2 bases; unmatched bases: 6. Germline CDR1 and CDR2: SEHNR and FQNEAQ (reference sequence). Preparing the TCRbeta library involved the use of unique molecular identifiers. A single record per CDR3 protein comes from TCRdb applying MiXCR to the PCR reads. This sample has under 350,000 distinct CDR3 sequences; almost 10% occur once, and the top ten carry 10%. This TCR was recovered from a human donor who donated a stem cell graft to a child with SCID. The V and J genes are TRBV7-9 and TRBJ2-7, with 8 bases lining up with TRBD1. Material: PBMCs from the stem cell graft donor, obtained from the stem cell graft. The CDR3 is CASRTGTGAYEQYF. As DNA, the CDR3 is TGTGCCAGCAGAACCGGGACAGGCGCCTACGAGCAGTACTTC.